A single sample gave rise to the 15 T cell receptor beta chains below, sequenced in a study of blood T cell repertoires in COVID-19. Assay used: immunoSEQ multiplex PCR; TCRdb lists only in-frame clones, some missing. The repertoire includes about 210,000 clones, approximately 82% of them detected once, and 9.7% sits in the top ten. The sequencing sample was made of peripheral blood. The receptors were sampled from a middle-aged man with active or convalescent COVID-19.

The CDR3 loop is CASSLTGTSGGALFF. CDR3 coding DNA: TGTGCCAGCAGCTTAACTGGGACTAGCGGGGGAGCGCTGTTTTTT. The chain couples TRBV7-6 to TRBJ2-2; 14 bases agree with TRBD2. CDR3 size: 15 residues. The germline CDR1 and CDR2 sequences are SGHVS and FNYEAQ. V lost 2 bases to trimming and J lost 13 bases; unmatched junction nucleotides: 6.

This clone has just a few counts. The V call is TRBV4-2, the J call TRBJ2-1; D possibly corresponds to TRBD2 (6 bases). CDR3 length equals 20 residues. The germline CDR1 and CDR2 sequences are LGHNA and YNFKEQ. Trimming stripped 1 base from V and 0 bases from J, with 22 bases between. The CDR3 DNA reads as TGTGCCAGCAGCCAAGTAGTGGGACTCTACATTGTCCGCTCCTACAATGAGCAGTTCTTC. It specifies CASSQVVGLYIVRSYNEQFF.

CDR3 amino acids: CASSNRGAEAFF. The CDR3, as DNA: TGTGCCAGCAGTAACAGGGGTGCTGAAGCTTTCTTT. The chain links TRBV2 to TRBJ1-1, with 7 bases that match TRBD1. With V trimmed by 5 bases and J by 6 bases, 3 bases remained unmatched. The CDR3 covers 12 residues. Germline V CDR1 and CDR2: SNHLY, FYNNEI.

This chain connects TRBV12-5 to TRBJ2-1; 12 nucleotides agree with TRBD2. The length of the CDR3 is 15 residues. With 1 base clipped from V and 6 bases from J, the junction kept 1 base outside the gene matches. Germline CDR1 reads LGHNT; CDR2 reads FRNRAP. The CDR3 loop is CASGLGTSGTNEQFF. CDR3 nucleotides: TGTGCTAGTGGTTTGGGGACTAGCGGGACCAATGAGCAGTTCTTC.

This chain joins TRBV9 and TRBJ2-3; 12 bases match TRBD2. The junction had 6 bases not matched to a gene; V was cut back by 3 bases and J by 1 base. This CDR3 comprises 17 residues. Per the germline V gene, CDR1 is SGDLS and CDR2 is YYNGEE. The CDR3 loop reads CASSGRLAGVGTDTQYF. CDR3 coding DNA: TGTGCCAGCAGCGGGAGACTAGCGGGAGTCGGCACAGATACGCAGTATTTT.

This clone has more than one count but fewer than ten. The chain employs TRBV7-9 and TRBJ2-1, with 12 positions matching TRBD2. Germline V gene data show CDR1 as SEHNR and CDR2 as FQNEAQ (reference sequence). The CDR3 runs to 15 residues. With V trimmed by 11 bases and J by 3 bases, 8 bases remained unmatched. The CDR3 DNA reads as TGTGCCGGTTATACTAGCGGGGGGTTCTACAATGAGCAGTTCTTC. It yields the protein CAGYTSGGFYNEQFF.

The chain couples TRBV29-1 to TRBJ1-4; perhaps TRBD1 as D (5 bases). The V end was cut by 5 bases, the J end by 0 bases, with 13 bases between. The length of the CDR3 is 15 residues. Per the germline V gene, CDR1 is SQVTM and CDR2 is ANQGSEA. The CDR3 sequence is CSVNPSGATNEKLFF. The CDR3 DNA follows: TGCAGCGTTAACCCGTCGGGGGCAACTAATGAAAAACTGTTTTTT.

Note on this clone: The same CDR3 arises from other DNA sequences in this sample as well. This rearrangement joins TRBV5-1 to TRBJ2-3; 10 bases fit TRBD1. The CDR3 is 14 amino acids. V was pared by 3 bases and J by 4 bases, with 2 bases of the junction left unmatched. Germline-derived CDR1 and CDR2 are SGHRS and YFSETQ. CDR3 in DNA: TGCGCCAGCAGCTCGGGACAGGGGCCAGATACGCAGTATTTT. Protein product: CASSSGQGPDTQYF.

This chain joins TRBV6-2 or TRBV6-3 and TRBJ2-7, with a weak D call TRBD2 (5 bases). Germline CDR1 MNHEY, CDR2 SVGEGT. The CDR3 runs 14 residues. Trimming removed 4 bases at V and 2 bases at J, with 12 bases between. The CDR3 is CASSWRLTPYEQYF. The CDR3 bases are TGTGCCAGCAGTTGGAGACTAACGCCCTACGAGCAGTACTTC.

The chain couples TRBV6-5 to TRBJ1-2; D possibly corresponds to TRBD1 (6 bases). This CDR3 contains 15 residues. Germline-derived CDR1 and CDR2 are MNHEY and SVGAGI. V dropped 6 bases and J dropped 3 bases, with 17 bases sitting between them. CDR3 in amino acids: CASSWDIEWHYGYTF. CDR3 nucleotides: TGTGCCAGCAGCTGGGACATCGAATGGCACTATGGCTACACCTTC.

The V gene is TRBV7-9, the J gene TRBJ2-2; D may be TRBD2 (5 bases). Germline-derived CDR1 and CDR2 are SEHNR and FQNEAQ (reference sequence). The CDR3 is 15 amino acids. Trimming pared 7 bases from V and 4 bases from J, leaving 16 bases between. CDR3 in DNA: TGTGCCAGCACCCAAAGCGGTAGCCGCACCGGGGAGCTGTTTTTT. Its protein product is CASTQSGSRTGELFF.

The CDR3 sequence is CASSRDRGNQPQHF. The CDR3 DNA sequence: TGCGCCAGCAGCCGGGACAGGGGGAATCAGCCCCAGCATTTT. The chain uses TRBV4-3 and TRBJ1-5, with 11 bases lining up with TRBD1. This CDR3 spans 14 amino acids. Germline assignment: CDR1 LGHNA and CDR2 YSLEER. The trim removed 4 bases at V and 4 bases at J, leaving 0 bases unmatched.

CDR3 residues: CASSPMRAKNIQYF. For the CDR3, the DNA is TGTGCCAGCAGCCCGATGCGGGCCAAAAACATTCAGTACTTC. The chain joins TRBV27 to TRBJ2-4; D gene uncertain. The CDR3 has 14 residues. The V gene's germline CDR1 is MNHEY and CDR2 SMNVEV (reference sequence). V was clipped by 6 bases and J by 1 base, with 10 bases between them.

The count of this clone is one. CDR3 nucleotide sequence: TGTGCCAGCAGTTGGGGACAGGGGTGGACTGAAGCTTTCTTT. This gives the protein CASSWGQGWTEAFF. The rearrangement joins TRBV28 to TRBJ1-1; 10 positions match TRBD1. The CDR3 length is 14 residues. The trim removed 4 bases at V and 5 bases at J, leaving 4 bases unmatched. Germline V gene sequence: CDR1 MDHEN, CDR2 SYDVKM.

The rearrangement uses TRBV3-1 (or the pseudogene TRBV3-2) and TRBJ2-3; D remains unclear. The CDR3 has 12 residues. The V end was cut by 0 bases, the J end by 8 bases, with 6 bases between. Germline V gene lookup returns CDR1 LGHDT and CDR2 YNNKEL (reference sequence). The chain's CDR3 is CASSQDFGTQYF. CDR3 DNA: TGTGCCAGCAGCCAAGACTTCGGTACGCAGTATTTT.